This TCR beta chain was observed in a study of T cell changes during pregnancy in multiple sclerosis. The table came from immunoSEQ multiplex PCR; TCRdb's copy has only in-frame clones and leaves some out. The sample lists fewer than 150,000 clones; about 96% were seen once. With 6 bases clipped from V and 1 base from J, the junction kept 8 bases outside the gene matches. This CDR3 has 17 amino acids. Germline loops: CDR1 SNHLY, CDR2 FYNNEI. This sequence originates from a female donor with multiple sclerosis, enrolled in a pregnancy study. The input for sequencing was peripheral blood, taken after pregnancy. The gene calls are TRBV2 and TRBJ2-2; 10 nucleotides agree with TRBD1. The CDR3 DNA reads TGTGCCAGCAGATCTGGGACAGGGGTTTTGAACACCGGGGAGCTGTTTTTT. Residues: CASRSGTGVLNTGELFF.